Listed here are 13 T cell receptor beta chains from one sample, sequenced in a study of blood T cell repertoires in COVID-19. Assay: immunoSEQ multiplex PCR; the TCRdb copy retains only in-frame clones and omits some. The profile shows under 200,000 clones, 80% to 85% of them singletons. The material sequenced was peripheral blood. The receptor source for this set is a woman of 80 years or more with active or convalescent COVID-19.

The chain joins TRBV2 to TRBJ1-5, with 9 bases aligning to TRBD1. The CDR3 has 14 residues. The trim removed 6 bases at V and 7 bases at J, leaving 7 bases unmatched. In germline, CDR1 is SNHLY, CDR2 FYNNEI. CDR3 nucleotides: TGTGCCAGCAGGAACACCGGGACAGGGCAGCCCCAGCATTTT. The encoded protein is CASRNTGTGQPQHF.

This chain uses TRBV6-5 with TRBJ1-2; 10 positions agree with TRBD1. With 5 bases clipped from V and 8 bases from J, the junction kept 8 bases outside the gene matches. Germline-derived CDR1 and CDR2 are MNHEY and SVGAGI. The CDR3 has 14 amino acids. CDR3 nucleotide sequence: TGTGCCAGCAGTCCAGGGACAGGGGCGAGAGGCTACACCTTC. Translated, it gives CASSPGTGARGYTF.

In this sample, this clone turned up once. The chain links TRBV7-8 to TRBJ1-4, with TRBD1 as a possible D gene (6 bases). This CDR3 is built from 16 residues. Germline V gene lookup returns CDR1 SGHVS and CDR2 FQNEAQ. With 4 bases removed from V and 7 bases from J, the gap between germline ends came to 19 bases. Written as DNA, the CDR3 is TGTGCCAGCAGCTCTTCTTTGGGGGCGCAGAGTGAAAAACTGTTTTTT. It yields the protein CASSSSLGAQSEKLFF.

The chain links TRBV5-1 to TRBJ1-6, with D possibly matching TRBD1 (5 bases). This CDR3 contains 16 residues. Trimming took off 3 bases at V and 5 bases at J, with 15 bases between the two ends. Germline V gene sequence: CDR1 SGHRS, CDR2 YFSETQ. CDR3 loop: CASSWRGGLDNSPLHF. The CDR3, as DNA: TGCGCCAGCAGCTGGCGGGGGGGACTGGATAATTCACCCCTCCACTTT.

The J gene is TRBJ1-4, the V gene TRBV18; D gene ambiguous. The V gene's germline CDR1 is KGHSH and CDR2 LQKENI. V dropped 5 bases and J dropped 8 bases, with 12 bases sitting between them. This CDR3 has 13 residues. CDR3 in amino acids: CASSIVRGEKLFF. The CDR3 DNA sequence: TGTGCCAGCTCAATTGTCAGAGGGGAAAAACTGTTTTTT.

This chain connects TRBV18 to TRBJ2-1, with 8 bases matching TRBD1. CDR1 KGHSH and CDR2 LQKENI come from the germline V gene. V was clipped by 5 bases and J by 1 base; unmatched bases: 4. This CDR3 is built from 15 residues. CDR3 coding DNA: TGTGCCAGCTCAGCCCGGGACAGGTCCTACAATGAGCAGTTCTTC. Translation: CASSARDRSYNEQFF.

Concerning this clone: The junction departs from germline at one end; a sequencing error may be responsible. The chain uses TRBV5-1 and TRBJ1-2, with 8 bases fitting TRBD1. The CDR3 runs to 16 residues. CDR1 and CDR2 (germline): SGHRS, YFSETQ. Here the CDR3 DNA reads TGCGCCAGCAGCTTTGGAACCCAAAAGGACAGGGCGGGCTCGGCCTTC. Translating gives CASSFGTQKDRAGSAF.

The chain uses TRBV7-9 and TRBJ1-1; D is undetermined. With 7 bases removed from V and 11 bases from J, the gap between germline ends came to 23 bases. Germline V gene lookup returns CDR1 SEHNR and CDR2 FQNEAQ (reference sequence). The CDR3 has 14 residues. CDR3 bases: TGTGCCAGCACCAACCGGGGAGGGTCATGGAGCGCTTTCTTT. Its protein is CASTNRGGSWSAFF.

The chain has TRBV11-3 and TRBJ2-7, with D possibly being TRBD1 (5 bases). CDR1 is SGHNT and CDR2 is YENEEA in the germline V gene. The CDR3 is 15 amino acids. V lost 2 bases to trimming and J lost 2 bases, with 13 bases between them. CDR3 sequence (DNA): TGTGCCAGCAGCTTATCTGCAGGGCCCACCTACGAGCAGTACTTC. Protein: CASSLSAGPTYEQYF.

The chain is built from TRBV6-6 and TRBJ1-1, with 9 bases matching TRBD1. The germline gives CDR1 MNHNY, CDR2 SVGAGI (reference sequence). The CDR3 consists of 15 residues. Losses at the gene ends were 6 bases for V and 4 bases for J; bases not matched to a gene: 9. This chain's CDR3 is CASRTGQGSSTEAFF. CDR3 bases: TGTGCCAGCAGGACGGGACAGGGTTCTAGCACTGAAGCTTTCTTT.

The chain has TRBV5-4 and TRBJ1-2; D might be TRBD1 (6 bases). The germline V and J ends were trimmed by 4 bases and 0 bases, with 16 bases remaining between them. The germline CDR1 and CDR2 sequences are SGHNT and YYREEE (reference sequence). This CDR3 is built from 16 residues. The CDR3 sequence is CASSAWGTGTNYGYTF. The CDR3 nucleotides read TGTGCCAGCAGCGCTTGGGGCACAGGGACTAACTATGGCTACACCTTC.

The chain recombines TRBV7-2 with TRBJ2-1; 11 bases are shared with TRBD2. The CDR3 consists of 16 residues. Germline V lookup: CDR1 SGHTA, CDR2 FQGNSA. The V gene end was trimmed by 1 base and the J gene end by 6 bases; junction bases not matched to a gene: 5. CDR3 sequence: CASSLVASGGFNEQFF. CDR3 bases: TGTGCCAGCAGCTTAGTAGCTAGCGGGGGGTTCAATGAGCAGTTCTTC.

The chain is built from TRBV24-1 and TRBJ1-2, with D possibly TRBD1 on 6 matching bases. The CDR3 sequence is 14 residues long. Trimming pared 10 bases from V and 1 base from J, leaving 15 bases between. Per germline, CDR1 KGHDR and CDR2 SFDVKD. CDR3 residues: CATPGQQHNYGYTF. In DNA, the CDR3 is TGTGCCACGCCCGGACAGCAACATAACTATGGCTACACCTTC.